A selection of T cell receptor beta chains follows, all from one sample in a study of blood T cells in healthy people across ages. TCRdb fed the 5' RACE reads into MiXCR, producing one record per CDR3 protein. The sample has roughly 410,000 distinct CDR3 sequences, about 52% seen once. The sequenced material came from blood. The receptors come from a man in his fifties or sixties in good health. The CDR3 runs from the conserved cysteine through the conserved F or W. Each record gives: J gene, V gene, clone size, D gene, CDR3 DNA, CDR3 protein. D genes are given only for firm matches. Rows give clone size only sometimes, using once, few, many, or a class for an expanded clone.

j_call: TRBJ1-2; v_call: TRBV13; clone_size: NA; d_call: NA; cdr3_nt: TGTGCCAGCAGCCGAATCGGGGAGGTTACTAACTATGGCTACACCTTC; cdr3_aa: CASSRIGEVTNYGYTF
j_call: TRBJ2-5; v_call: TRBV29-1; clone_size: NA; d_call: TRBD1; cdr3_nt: TGCAGCGTTCGGGACAGGGGCCAAGAGACCCAGTACTTC; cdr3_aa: CSVRDRGQETQYF
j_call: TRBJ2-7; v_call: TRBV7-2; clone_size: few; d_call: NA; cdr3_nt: TGTGCCAGCAGCACCGGGTGGGGGGAGCAGTACTTC; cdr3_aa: CASSTGWGEQYF
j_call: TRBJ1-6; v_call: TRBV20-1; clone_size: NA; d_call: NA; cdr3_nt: TGCAGTGCACCCGGCGACAGTCAATATAATTCACCCCTCCACTTT; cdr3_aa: CSAPGDSQYNSPLHF
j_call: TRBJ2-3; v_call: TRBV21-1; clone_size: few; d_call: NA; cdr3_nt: TGTGCCAGCAGCGCCTCATCGTCGGCTAGCGGTAGCACAGATACGCAGTATTTT; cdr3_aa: CASSASSSASGSTDTQYF
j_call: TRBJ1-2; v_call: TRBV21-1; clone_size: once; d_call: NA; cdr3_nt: TGTGCCAGCAGCCCGACTCGGAATGATGCTAACTATGGCTACACCTTC; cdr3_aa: CASSPTRNDANYGYTF
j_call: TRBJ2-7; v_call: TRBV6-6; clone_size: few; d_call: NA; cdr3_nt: TGTGCCAGCAGCTACAGGGTGTACGAGCAGTACTTC; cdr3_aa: CASSYRVYEQYF
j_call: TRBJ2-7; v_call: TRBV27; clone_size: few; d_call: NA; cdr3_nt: TGTGCCAGCAGTAGTAAATGGTCCTACTACGAGCAGTACTTC; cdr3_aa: CASSSKWSYYEQYF
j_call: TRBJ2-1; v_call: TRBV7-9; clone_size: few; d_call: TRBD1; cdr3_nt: TGTGCCAGCAGCACCGGGACAGCCGAAAACAATGAGCAGTTCTTC; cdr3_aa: CASSTGTAENNEQFF
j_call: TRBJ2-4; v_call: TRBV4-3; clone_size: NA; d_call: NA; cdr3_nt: TGCGCCAGCAGCCCCTCGGCCGGGACTTATTACGCGCAGTACTTC; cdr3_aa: CASSPSAGTYYAQYF
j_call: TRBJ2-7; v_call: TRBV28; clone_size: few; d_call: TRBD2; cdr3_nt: TGTGCCAGCCTAGCGGGCCCGACCTACGAGCAGTACTTC; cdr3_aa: CASLAGPTYEQYF
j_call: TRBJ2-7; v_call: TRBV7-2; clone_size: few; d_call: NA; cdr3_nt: TGTGCCAGCAGCTTAGTGGGGGGGCGTACCGCCTACGAGCAGTACTTC; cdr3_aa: CASSLVGGRTAYEQYF
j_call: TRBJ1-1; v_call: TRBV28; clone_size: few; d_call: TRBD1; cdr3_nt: TGTGCCAGCAGTTTACCGGGACAGGGCATGAGGACTGAAGCTTTCTTT; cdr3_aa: CASSLPGQGMRTEAFF
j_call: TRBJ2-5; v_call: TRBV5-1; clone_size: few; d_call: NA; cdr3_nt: TGCGCCAGTGCCGGGGGGCCTCAAGAGACCCAGTACTTC; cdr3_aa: CASAGGPQETQYF
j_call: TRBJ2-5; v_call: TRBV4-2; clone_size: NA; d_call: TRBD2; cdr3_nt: TGTGCCAGCAGTTTGACTAGCAGTGAGCGGTACTTC; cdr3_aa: CASSLTSSERYF
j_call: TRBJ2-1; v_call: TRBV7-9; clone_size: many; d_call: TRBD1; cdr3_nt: TGTGCCAGCAGCTTTGAGACCCTCCCCCGCAGGGGGATAAATGAGCAGTTCTTC; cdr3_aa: CASSFETLPRRGINEQFF
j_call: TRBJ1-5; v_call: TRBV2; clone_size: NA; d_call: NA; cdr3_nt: TGTGCCAGCAGATCGGACGGTGGAGATCGGCCCCAGCATTTT; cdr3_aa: CASRSDGGDRPQHF
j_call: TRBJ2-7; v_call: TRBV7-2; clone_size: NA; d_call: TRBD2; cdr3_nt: TGTGCCAGCAGTAGCGGGAGTTCCTACGAGCAGTACTTC; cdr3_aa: CASSSGSSYEQYF
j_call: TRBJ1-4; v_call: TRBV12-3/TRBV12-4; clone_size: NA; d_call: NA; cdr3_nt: TGTGCCGGCAGTTTATCGCCAGTTAATGAAAAACTGTTTTTT; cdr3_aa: CAGSLSPVNEKLFF
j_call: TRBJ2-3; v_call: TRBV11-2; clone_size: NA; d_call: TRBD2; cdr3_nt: TGTGCCAGCAGCTTAGGGACTAGCGGGTCCAGGGCGACAGATACGCAGTATTTT; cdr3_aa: CASSLGTSGSRATDTQYF
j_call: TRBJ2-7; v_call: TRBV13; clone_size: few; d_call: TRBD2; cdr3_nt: TGTGCCAGCAGCTTTGGAGCGGGGGCAGGGGAGCAGTACTTC; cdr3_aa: CASSFGAGAGEQYF
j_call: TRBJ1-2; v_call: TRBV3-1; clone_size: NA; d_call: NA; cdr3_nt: TGTGCCAGCAGCCAGGGACCGATTTATGGCTACACCTTC; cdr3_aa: CASSQGPIYGYTF
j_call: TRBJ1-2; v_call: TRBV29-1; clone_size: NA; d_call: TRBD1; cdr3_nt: TGCAGCGTTGCTGGACAGGGGACGAACACCTTC; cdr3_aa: CSVAGQGTNTF
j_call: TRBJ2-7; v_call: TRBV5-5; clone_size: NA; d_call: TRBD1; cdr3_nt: TGTGCCAGCAGCCCGACAGGGGACTACGAGCAGTACTTC; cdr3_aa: CASSPTGDYEQYF
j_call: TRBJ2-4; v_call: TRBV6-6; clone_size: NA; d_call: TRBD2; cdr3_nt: TGTGCCAGCAGTTATTTTCAGCGGGAGTCGGGAAACATTCAGTACTTC; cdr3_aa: CASSYFQRESGNIQYF
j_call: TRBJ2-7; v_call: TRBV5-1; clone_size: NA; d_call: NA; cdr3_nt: TGCGCCAGCAGCCCGGGGGGGACAGGGATATACGAGCAGTACTTC; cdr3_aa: CASSPGGTGIYEQYF
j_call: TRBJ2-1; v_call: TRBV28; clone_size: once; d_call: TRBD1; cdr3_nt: TGTGCCAGCAGTGTAACAGGGGCGAGCTCCTACAATGAGCAGTTCTTC; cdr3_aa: CASSVTGASSYNEQFF
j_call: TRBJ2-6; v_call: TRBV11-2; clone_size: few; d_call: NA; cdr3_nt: TGTGCCAGCAGCTTGCCTAATCGTGGGGCCAACGTCCTGACTTTC; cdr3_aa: CASSLPNRGANVLTF
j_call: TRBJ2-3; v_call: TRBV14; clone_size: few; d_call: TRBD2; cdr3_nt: TGTGCCAGCAGCCAAGAAAGCGGGGGGGCCTCAGATACGCAGTATTTT; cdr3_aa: CASSQESGGASDTQYF
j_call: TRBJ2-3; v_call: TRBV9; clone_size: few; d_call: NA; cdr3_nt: TGTGCCAGCAGCGTAGAACCGGGTCGTAGCACAGATACGCAGTATTTT; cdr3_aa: CASSVEPGRSTDTQYF
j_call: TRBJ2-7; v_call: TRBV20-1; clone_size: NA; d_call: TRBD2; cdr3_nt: TGCAGTGCCAGAGGACTAGCGGGAGCCTCAATCACCTACGAGCAGTACTTC; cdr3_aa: CSARGLAGASITYEQYF
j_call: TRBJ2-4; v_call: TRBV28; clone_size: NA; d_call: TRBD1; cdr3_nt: TGTGCCAGCAGGAGACAGGGGTTTGAGCAGTACTTC; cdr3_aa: CASRRQGFEQYF
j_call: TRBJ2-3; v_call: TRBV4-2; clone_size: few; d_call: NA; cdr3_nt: TGTGCCAGCAGCCAAGTTCAGGGGAGCACAGATACGCAGTATTTT; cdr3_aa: CASSQVQGSTDTQYF
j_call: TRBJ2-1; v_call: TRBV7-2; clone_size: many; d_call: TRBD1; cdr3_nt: TGTGCCAGCAGCACACCCGGGACAGGCTTACGTGAGCAGTTCTTC; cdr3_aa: CASSTPGTGLREQFF
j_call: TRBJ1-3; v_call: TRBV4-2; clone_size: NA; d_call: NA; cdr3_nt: TGTGCCAGCAGCCAAGGGGGGGGCGGGGACAACACCATATATTTT; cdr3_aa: CASSQGGGGDNTIYF
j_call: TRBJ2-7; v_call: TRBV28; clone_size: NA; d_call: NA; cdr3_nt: TGTGCCAGCAGTTCTAGCCGGGCTTTAACCTACGAGCAGTACTTC; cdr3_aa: CASSSSRALTYEQYF
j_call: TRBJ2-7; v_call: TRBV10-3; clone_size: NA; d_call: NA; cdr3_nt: TGTGCCAGCAGTTACACAGGTTCCTACGAGCAGTACTTC; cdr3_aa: CASSYTGSYEQYF
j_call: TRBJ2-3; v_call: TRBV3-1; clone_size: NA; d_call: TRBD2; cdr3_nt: TGTGCCAGCAGGCATCGGACTAGCGGGAGCACAGATACGCAGTATTTT; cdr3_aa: CASRHRTSGSTDTQYF
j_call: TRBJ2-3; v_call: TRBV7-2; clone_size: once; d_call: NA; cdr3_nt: TGTGCCAGCAGCTTAACCGCAGGAAGGGATACGCAGTATTTT; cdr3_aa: CASSLTAGRDTQYF
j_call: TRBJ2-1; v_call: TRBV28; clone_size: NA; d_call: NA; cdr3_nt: TGTGCCAGCAGTTTGAGAGTCTTAGAGGACAATGAGCAGTTCTTC; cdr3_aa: CASSLRVLEDNEQFF
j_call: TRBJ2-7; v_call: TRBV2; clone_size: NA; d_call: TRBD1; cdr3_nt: TGTGCCAGCAGTCTTGTAGACAGGGGCGAGTACTTC; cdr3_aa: CASSLVDRGEYF
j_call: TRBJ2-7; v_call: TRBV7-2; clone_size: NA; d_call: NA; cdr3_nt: TGTGCCAGCAGCTTACAGCTGGACTACGAGCAGTACTTC; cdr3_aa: CASSLQLDYEQYF
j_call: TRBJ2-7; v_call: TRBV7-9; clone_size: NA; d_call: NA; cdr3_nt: TGTGCCAGCAGCTTAGAGGGCACAACGACTTACGAGCAGTACTTC; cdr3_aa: CASSLEGTTTYEQYF
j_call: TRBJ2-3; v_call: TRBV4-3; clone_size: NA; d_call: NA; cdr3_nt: TGCGCCAGCAGCCAAGATTGGGGGGTTCGGGATACGCAGTATTTT; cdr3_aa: CASSQDWGVRDTQYF
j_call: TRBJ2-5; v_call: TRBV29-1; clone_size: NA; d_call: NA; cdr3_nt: TGCAGCGTGAAGCCCCAAGAGACCCAGTACTTC; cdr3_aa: CSVKPQETQYF